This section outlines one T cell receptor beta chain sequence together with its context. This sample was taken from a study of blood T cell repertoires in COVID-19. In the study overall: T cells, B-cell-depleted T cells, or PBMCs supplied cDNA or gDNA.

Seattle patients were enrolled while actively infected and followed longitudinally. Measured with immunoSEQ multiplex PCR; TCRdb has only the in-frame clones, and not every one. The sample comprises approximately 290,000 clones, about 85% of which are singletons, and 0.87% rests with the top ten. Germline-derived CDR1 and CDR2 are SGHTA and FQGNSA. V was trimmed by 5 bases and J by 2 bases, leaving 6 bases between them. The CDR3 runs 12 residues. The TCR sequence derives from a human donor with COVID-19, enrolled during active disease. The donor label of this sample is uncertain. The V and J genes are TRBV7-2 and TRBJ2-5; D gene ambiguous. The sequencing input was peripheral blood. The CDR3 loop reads CASSPQQETQYF. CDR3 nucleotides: TGTGCCAGCAGCCCCCAACAAGAGACCCAGTACTTC.